These 24 T cell receptor beta chains share one sample of origin, sequenced in a study of cytomegalovirus exposure and HLA in healthy donors. The study ran its PCR with 60 Vbeta and 13 Jbeta primers. Sequenced by immunoSEQ multiplex PCR; TCRdb stores in-frame clones only, minus some. The data show under 200,000 clones, 68% seen once. Sequenced sample: PBMCs. The receptors come from a woman between 40 and 50 years old in good health and CMV-seropositive.

There are a few counts of this clone. This sample also contains other DNA sequences that code for the same CDR3. The rearrangement joins TRBV10-2 to TRBJ2-3; TRBD2 is a possible D gene (5 bases). Trimming took 8 bases from V and 0 from J, leaving 9 bases between them. Germline CDR1 WSHSY, CDR2 SAAADI. This CDR3 is built from 13 residues. This chain's CDR3 is CASSDSSTDTQYF. CDR3 in DNA: TGCGCCAGCTCGGACTCGAGCACAGATACGCAGTATTTT.

In its sample, this clone was seen a few times. The rearrangement uses TRBV4-3 and TRBJ1-3; TRBD1 matches at 7 bases. Germline CDR1 reads LGHNA; CDR2 reads YSLEER. Trimming cost V 2 bases and J 4 bases; bases outside gene matches: 8. The CDR3 sequence is 16 residues long. The DNA of the CDR3 is TGCGCCAGCAGCCAACAGACAGGGACTTCCGGAAACACCATATATTTT. Translating it yields CASSQQTGTSGNTIYF.

The J gene is TRBJ1-2, the V gene TRBV4-1, with D possibly being TRBD1 (6 bases). Deletions cut 0 bases from V and 4 bases from J, with 12 bases between. Germline assignment: CDR1 MGHRA and CDR2 YSYEKL. This CDR3 spans 15 amino acids. The CDR3 spells CASSQDGGRAYGYTF. CDR3 nucleotides: TGCGCCAGCAGCCAAGATGGGGGCAGAGCCTATGGCTACACCTTC.

This clone was counted a few times. The genes are TRBV6-5 and TRBJ2-2; D is uncertain. CDR3 size: 12 residues. V gave up 2 bases and J gave up 5 bases, with 3 bases separating them. The V gene's germline CDR1 is MNHEY and CDR2 SVGAGI. CDR3 residues: CASSYRTGELFF. The CDR3 nucleotides are TGTGCCAGCAGTTACCGGACCGGGGAGCTGTTTTTT.

V and J are TRBV5-1 and TRBJ2-1; 7 bases fit TRBD1. From germline, CDR1 is SGHRS and CDR2 YFSETQ. V lost 1 base, J lost 4 bases, and 5 bases stayed unmatched. CDR3 length equals 15 residues. CDR3 sequence: CASSLPGTAYNEQFF. In DNA, the CDR3 is TGCGCCAGCAGCTTGCCCGGGACAGCATACAATGAGCAGTTCTTC.

This chain links TRBV5-5 with TRBJ2-7; possibly TRBD2 for D (6 bases). Trimming shortened V by 4 bases and J by 2 bases, and 16 bases separated the two germline ends. The CDR3 length is 15 residues. CDR1 SGHKS and CDR2 YYEKEE come from the germline V gene (reference sequence). In DNA, the CDR3 is TGTGCCAGCAGCCCCGGTGGTAGCGGCACCTACGAGCAGTACTTC. It encodes CASSPGGSGTYEQYF.

About this clone: The sample has other DNA sequences that encode this CDR3 too. V usage is TRBV7-2 and J usage is TRBJ1-1; weak D call: TRBD1 (6 bases). This CDR3 region has 13 residues. Between the trimmed V and J ends, which lost 5 bases and 1 base, there was a span of 8 bases. Germline lookup yields CDR1 SGHTA and CDR2 FQGNSA. The CDR3 here is CASSRGQNTEAFF. DNA of the CDR3: TGTGCCAGCAGCAGGGGACAGAACACTGAAGCTTTCTTT.

The V call is TRBV6-5, the J call TRBJ2-3; 9 bases match TRBD2. This CDR3 has 15 amino acids. Unmatched junction bases numbered 4, after V lost 4 bases and J lost 2 bases. Per germline, CDR1 MNHEY and CDR2 SVGAGI. The CDR3, as DNA: TGTGCCAGCAGTTTGACTAGCGGTTACACAGATACGCAGTATTTT. It codes for CASSLTSGYTDTQYF.

The chain links TRBV5-7 to TRBJ1-5; possible D gene TRBD1, 6 bases. TRBV5-7 is sorted into the ORF group, with uncertain function. V was trimmed by 0 bases and J by 3 bases, leaving 10 bases between them. The CDR3 has 15 residues. Written as DNA, the CDR3 is TGTGCCAGCAGCTTGGCGGGGGGCGCCAATCAGCCCCAGCATTTT. Its protein is CASSLAGGANQPQHF.

A few counts support this clone. This chain uses TRBV7-9 with TRBJ1-2; D gene ambiguous. In germline, CDR1 is SEHNR, CDR2 FQNEAQ (reference sequence). The V and J ends lost 0 bases and 2 bases respectively, with 10 bases between them. This CDR3 has 15 amino acids. The CDR3 protein is CASSLAGVGNYGYTF. DNA of the CDR3: TGTGCCAGCAGCTTAGCCGGGGTGGGGAACTATGGCTACACCTTC. Full variable domain (missing parts from reference TRBV7-9 and TRBJ1-2): DTGVSQNPRHKITKRGQNVTFRCDPISEHNRLYWYRQTLGQGPEFLTYFQNEAQLEKSRLLSDRFSAERPKGSFSTLEIQRTEQGDSAMYLCASSLAGVGNYGYTFGSGTRLTVV.

Only a few counts were recorded for this clone. Other DNA sequences from this sample encode an identical CDR3 as well. The chain links TRBV7-6 to TRBJ2-7, with TRBD1 matching over 12 bases. This CDR3 is built from 15 residues. Germline CDR1 reads SGHVS; CDR2 reads FNYEAQ. The V segment lost 1 base and the J segment 4 bases; nucleotides outside the gene matches: 2. The CDR3 sequence: CASSLGGQGAYEQYF. The DNA of the CDR3 is TGTGCCAGCAGCTTAGGGGGACAGGGGGCATACGAGCAGTACTTC.

The chain is built from TRBV28 and TRBJ2-1; 10 bases align to TRBD2. CDR3 length: 15 residues. Trimming cost V 4 bases and J 0 bases; bases outside gene matches: 0. Germline V gene sequence: CDR1 MDHEN, CDR2 SYDVKM. Written as DNA, the CDR3 is TGTGCCAGCAGTTCTAGCGGGAGCTCCTACAATGAGCAGTTCTTC. This gives the protein CASSSSGSSYNEQFF.

This clone was observed a handful of times. Mismatch with germline at one junction end may stem from a read error. Written as DNA, the CDR3 is TGTGCCAGCAGTCCCCACCTGACGGGACTAAATCAGCCCCAGAATTTT. This gives the protein CASSPHLTGLNQPQNF. The chain is built from TRBV27 and TRBJ1-5; D might be TRBD1 (5 bases). Looked up from germline, CDR1 is MNHEY and CDR2 is SMNVEV (reference sequence). This CDR3 contains 16 residues.

This clone was picked up a small number of times. The chain employs TRBV5-4 and TRBJ2-3, with D uncertain. The CDR3 runs to 14 residues. Trimming shortened V by 3 bases and J by 2 bases, and 10 bases separated the two germline ends. Germline V gene lookup returns CDR1 SGHNT and CDR2 YYREEE (reference sequence). CDR3 protein: CASSSRHDTDTQYF. In DNA form, the CDR3 reads TGTGCCAGCAGCTCACGACATGACACAGATACGCAGTATTTT.

CDR3 in amino acids: CASSLAGYNEQFF. The CDR3 DNA reads as TGTGCCAGCAGTCTAGCGGGATACAATGAGCAGTTCTTC. This chain joins TRBV2 and TRBJ2-1; TRBD2 matches 9 bases. The CDR3 sequence is 13 residues long. J lost 4 bases, V lost 5 bases, and 0 bases had no gene match. Germline V gives CDR1 SNHLY, CDR2 FYNNEI. The full variable domain, completed using reference TRBV2 and TRBJ2-1, is EPEVTQTPSHQVTQMGQEVILRCVPISNHLYFYWYRQILGQKVEFLVSFYNNEISEKSEIFDDQFSVERPDGSNFTLKIRSTKLEDSAMYFCASSLAGYNEQFFGPGTRLTVL.

The V gene is TRBV9, the J gene TRBJ2-3, with D perhaps matching TRBD1 (6 bases). The V end lost 2 bases, the J end lost 0 bases, and 13 bases lay between the germline ends. In germline, CDR1 is SGDLS, CDR2 YYNGEE. The CDR3 loop spans 16 amino acids. In nucleotides, the CDR3 is TGTGCCAGCAGCGTGGATGCAGGACAGAGCACAGATACGCAGTATTTT. Protein product: CASSVDAGQSTDTQYF. Full variable domain (missing parts from reference TRBV9 and TRBJ2-3): DSGVTQTPKHLITATGQRVTLRCSPRSGDLSVYWYQQSLDQGLQFLIQYYNGEERAKGNILERFSAQQFPDLHSELNLSSLELGDSALYFCASSVDAGQSTDTQYFGPGTRLTVL.

Remarks on this clone: Mismatch with germline at one junction end may stem from a read error. This chain links TRBV6-4 with TRBJ2-1; 12 nucleotides align to TRBD2. Germline V gene lookup returns CDR1 MRHNA and CDR2 SNTAGT. The CDR3 covers 17 residues. The CDR3 DNA sequence: TGTGCCAGCAGTGACTCAGGAGGGACTAGCGGGCCTGGATCGGTCCTCTTC. Translation gives CASSDSGGTSGPGSVLF.

This clone has only one observation. CDR3 bases: TGTGCCAGCAGCGGATCGTGGACGGGAGGAAACACCATATATTTT. Its translation: CASSGSWTGGNTIYF. The chain recombines TRBV7-2 with TRBJ1-3; D remains unclear. The CDR3 extends over 15 amino acids. V shed 5 bases and J shed 4 bases, with 15 bases lying between them. Germline CDR1 SGHTA, CDR2 FQGNSA.

The chain couples TRBV9 to TRBJ1-5, with 7 positions matching TRBD1. The CDR3 runs to 18 residues. V was pared by 0 bases and J by 4 bases, with 13 bases of the junction left unmatched. Germline assignment: CDR1 SGDLS and CDR2 YYNGEE. This CDR3 is CASSVGVVAGGRNQPQHF. CDR3 bases: TGTGCCAGCAGCGTAGGGGTGGTAGCAGGGGGTAGGAATCAGCCCCAGCATTTT. Based on the CDR3 plus reference TRBV9 and TRBJ1-5, the full variable domain is DSGVTQTPKHLITATGQRVTLRCSPRSGDLSVYWYQQSLDQGLQFLIQYYNGEERAKGNILERFSAQQFPDLHSELNLSSLELGDSALYFCASSVGVVAGGRNQPQHFGDGTRLSIL.

This sequence joins TRBV4-2 and TRBJ2-7; no reliable D call. V lost 0 bases to trimming and J lost 6 bases, with 15 bases between them. Per germline, CDR1 LGHNA and CDR2 YNFKEQ. The CDR3 runs to 15 residues. DNA for the CDR3: TGTGCCAGCAGCCAAGATTCGACCAGAGGAGTCGAGCAGTACTTC. Translation gives CASSQDSTRGVEQYF.

J is TRBJ2-1 and V is TRBV12-5; possible D gene TRBD2, 6 bases. The V and J ends lost 0 bases and 5 bases respectively, with 20 bases between them. CDR1 is LGHNT, CDR2 FRNRAP, per germline. The CDR3 totals 18 residues. CDR3 in amino acids: CASGLVLFGRGADNEQFF. In DNA, the CDR3 is TGTGCTAGTGGTTTGGTACTATTTGGGCGGGGAGCCGACAATGAGCAGTTCTTC.

V and J are TRBV19 and TRBJ2-1, with 8 bases aligning to TRBD1. With V trimmed by 4 bases and J by 8 bases, 10 bases remained unmatched. CDR3 length: 15 residues. The V gene's germline CDR1 is LNHDA and CDR2 SQIVND (reference sequence). The CDR3 loop is CASSRERTGRYEQFF. CDR3 DNA sequence: TGTGCCAGTAGTAGGGAACGGACAGGGCGGTATGAGCAGTTCTTC.

The CDR3 region has the DNA TGCGCCAGCAGCCCGGACAGCCTGAACACTGAAGCTTTCTTT. Its translation is CASSPDSLNTEAFF. The chain carries TRBV5-1 and TRBJ1-1, with D perhaps TRBD1 (6 bases). CDR3 length: 14 amino acids. V dropped 4 bases and J dropped 0 bases, with 10 bases sitting between them. Per the germline V gene, CDR1 is SGHRS and CDR2 is YFSETQ.

This chain joins TRBV4-3 and TRBJ2-3, with 7 nucleotides matching TRBD2. CDR1 and CDR2 (germline): LGHNA, YSLEER. The CDR3 has 17 residues. V trimming: 0 bases; J trimming: 3 bases; junction bases outside the gene matches: 9. The CDR3: CASSQEGGEGRTDTQYF. CDR3 DNA: TGCGCCAGCAGCCAAGAGGGGGGGGAGGGCCGGACAGATACGCAGTATTTT.